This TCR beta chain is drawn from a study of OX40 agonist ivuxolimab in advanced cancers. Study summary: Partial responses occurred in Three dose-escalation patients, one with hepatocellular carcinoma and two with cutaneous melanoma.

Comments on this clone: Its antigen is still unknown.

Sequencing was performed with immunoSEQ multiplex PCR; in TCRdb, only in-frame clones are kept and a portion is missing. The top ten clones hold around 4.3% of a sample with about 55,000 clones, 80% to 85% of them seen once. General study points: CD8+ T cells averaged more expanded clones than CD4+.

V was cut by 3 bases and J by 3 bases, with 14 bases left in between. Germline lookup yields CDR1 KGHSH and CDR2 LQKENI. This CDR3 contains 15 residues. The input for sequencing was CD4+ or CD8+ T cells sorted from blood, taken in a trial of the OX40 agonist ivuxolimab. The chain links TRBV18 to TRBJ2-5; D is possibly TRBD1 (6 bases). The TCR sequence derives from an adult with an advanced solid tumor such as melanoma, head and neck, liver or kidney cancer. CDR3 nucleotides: TGTGCCAGCTCACCTCATCCCGACAGGAAAGAGACCCAGTACTTC. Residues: CASSPHPDRKETQYF.